This T cell receptor beta chain was sequenced in a study of blood T cell repertoires in COVID-19. Assay used: immunoSEQ multiplex PCR; TCRdb lists only in-frame clones, some missing. The sample lists 100,000 to 150,000 clones, 65% to 85% occurring once. This receptor was taken from a woman of 80 years or more with acute or convalescent COVID-19. Sample: peripheral blood.

CDR3 region: CASSFEGLSGRITDTQYF. For the CDR3, the DNA is TGCGCCAGCAGCTTTGAGGGACTTAGCGGGAGGATCACAGATACGCAGTATTTT. V and J are TRBV5-1 and TRBJ2-3; 10 nucleotides match TRBD2. CDR3 size: 18 residues. Trimming at V came to 2 bases and at J to 2 bases, leaving 11 bases not matched to a gene. Germline V gene lookup returns CDR1 SGHRS and CDR2 YFSETQ.